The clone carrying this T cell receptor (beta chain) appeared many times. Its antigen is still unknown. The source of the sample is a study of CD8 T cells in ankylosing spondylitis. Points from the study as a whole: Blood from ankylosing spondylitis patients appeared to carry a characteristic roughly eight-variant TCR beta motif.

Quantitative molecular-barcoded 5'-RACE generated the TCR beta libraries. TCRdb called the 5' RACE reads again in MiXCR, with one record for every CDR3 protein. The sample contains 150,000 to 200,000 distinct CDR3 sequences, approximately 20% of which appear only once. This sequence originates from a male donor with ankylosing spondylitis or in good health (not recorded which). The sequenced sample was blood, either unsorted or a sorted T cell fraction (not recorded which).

The CDR3 bases are TGCAGTGCTAGACCTAGCGGGAGGATGAAGACCCAGTACTTC. The encoded protein is CSARPSGRMKTQYF. V gene TRBV20-1 combines with J gene TRBJ2-5; 11 bases fit TRBD2. Germline V gene data show CDR1 as DFQATT and CDR2 as SNEGSKA (reference sequence). V gave up 2 bases and J gave up 6 bases; unmatched junction bases: 5. The CDR3 contains 14 residues.